This T cell receptor (beta chain) was sequenced in a study of T-cell reconstitution after alpha-beta-depleted transplantation in children. The study, taken as a whole, reports: Several hundred expanded graft clones reportedly supplied alpha-beta T cells about two months after transplant.

Molecular barcoding with unique molecular identifiers was used for the TCRbeta library. TCRdb called the PCR reads again in MiXCR, with one record for every CDR3 protein. The sample has about 460,000 distinct CDR3 sequences, about 10% seen once; the top ten hold 2% to 2.5%. The V gene lost 4 bases and the J gene lost 4 bases, with 10 bases spanning the gap. CDR3 size: 12 residues. CDR1 SQVTM and CDR2 ANQGSEA come from the germline V gene. This clonotype appeared a single time. The antigen is undetermined. Sequencing was performed on PBMCs, taken before TCRalphabeta/CD19-depleted stem cell transplant. The origin of this receptor is a child aged 2-9 years with inherited bone marrow failure, due to receive a stem cell transplant. The chain uses TRBV29-1 and TRBJ2-5; D may correspond to TRBD1 or TRBD2 (5 bases each). In DNA form, the CDR3 reads TGCAGCGTTGGAGATGGGGGAGAGACCCAGTACTTC. Encoded protein: CSVGDGGETQYF. Supplemented by reference TRBV29-1 and TRBJ2-5, the full variable domain reads SAVISQKPSRDICQRGTSLTIQCQVDSQVTMMFWYRQQPGQSLTLIATANQGSEATYESGFVIDKFPISRPNLTFSTLTVSNMSPEDSSIYLCSVGDGGETQYFGPGTRLLVL.